This is a list of T cell receptor beta chains from one sample in a study of read filtering for tumor transcriptome and immune sequencing. A single record per CDR3 protein comes from TCRdb applying MiXCR to the reads. The sample lists about 46,000 distinct CDR3 sequences; approximately 19% were seen once. The material sequenced was a population of CD138-negative cells sorted from bone marrow. The receptors derive from a donor at least 40 years old with multiple myeloma. Both conserved end residues are part of each CDR3. The D gene is left open where the match is weak. Size values are once, few and many counts, or a class for expanded clones, and some rows have none.

clone size: many; J gene: TRBJ1-2; D gene: TRBD1; V gene: TRBV20-1; CDR3 protein: CSAVQGDSPYGYTF; CDR3 DNA: TGCAGTGCGGTACAGGGGGATTCTCCCTATGGCTACACCTTC
clone size: many; J gene: TRBJ2-7; D gene: .; V gene: TRBV29-1; CDR3 protein: CSVLGVSYEQYF; CDR3 DNA: TGCAGCGTCCTAGGGGTATCCTACGAGCAGTACTTC
clone size: many; J gene: TRBJ2-5; D gene: TRBD2; V gene: TRBV7-9; CDR3 protein: CASSSGTLETQYF; CDR3 DNA: TGTGCCAGCAGTAGCGGGACTCTAGAGACCCAGTACTTC
clone size: many; J gene: TRBJ2-2; D gene: .; V gene: TRBV27; CDR3 protein: CASSLDPPGGAGELFF; CDR3 DNA: TGTGCCAGCAGTTTAGATCCGCCCGGAGGCGCCGGGGAGCTGTTTTTT
clone size: few; J gene: TRBJ1-4; D gene: .; V gene: TRBV2; CDR3 protein: CASHRARNEKLFF; CDR3 DNA: TGTGCCAGTCACCGGGCCCGAAATGAAAAACTGTTTTTT
clone size: many; J gene: TRBJ2-7; D gene: .; V gene: TRBV7-9; CDR3 protein: CASSLVNYEQYF; CDR3 DNA: TGTGCCAGCAGCTTAGTAAACTACGAGCAGTACTTC
clone size: .; J gene: TRBJ2-3; D gene: .; V gene: TRBV6-6; CDR3 protein: CASSYRGSTDTQYF; CDR3 DNA: TGTGCCAGCAGTTACCGGGGGAGCACAGATACGCAGTATTTT
clone size: many; J gene: TRBJ2-7; D gene: TRBD2; V gene: TRBV20-1; CDR3 protein: CSAGSEDSMTSGSYEQYF; CDR3 DNA: TGCAGTGCTGGTTCCGAGGACAGCATGACTAGCGGGAGTTACGAGCAGTACTTC
clone size: many; J gene: TRBJ1-6; D gene: .; V gene: TRBV4-1; CDR3 protein: CASSEDPSNSPLHF; CDR3 DNA: TGCGCCAGCAGCGAGGACCCTAGTAATTCACCCCTCCACTTT
clone size: many; J gene: TRBJ2-7; D gene: TRBD2; V gene: TRBV19; CDR3 protein: CASSPSGSLYEQYF; CDR3 DNA: TGTGCCAGTAGTCCTAGCGGGAGTCTTTACGAGCAGTACTTC
clone size: many; J gene: TRBJ2-7; D gene: .; V gene: TRBV27; CDR3 protein: CASSFSQGTYEQYF; CDR3 DNA: TGCGCCAGCAGTTTCAGCCAGGGTACCTACGAGCAGTACTTC
clone size: many; J gene: TRBJ2-7; D gene: TRBD2; V gene: TRBV27; CDR3 protein: CASSPYRTSGRGEQYF; CDR3 DNA: TGTGCCAGCAGTCCCTACAGGACTAGCGGGAGAGGTGAGCAGTACTTC
clone size: many; J gene: TRBJ1-1; D gene: TRBD1; V gene: TRBV2; CDR3 protein: CASSRQGNTEAFF; CDR3 DNA: TGTGCCAGCAGTAGACAGGGGAACACTGAAGCTTTCTTT
clone size: many; J gene: TRBJ2-7; D gene: .; V gene: TRBV29-1; CDR3 protein: CSVLTSVGYEQYF; CDR3 DNA: TGCAGCGTTTTGACCTCTGTCGGATACGAGCAGTACTTC
clone size: many; J gene: TRBJ2-3; D gene: TRBD2; V gene: TRBV7-3; CDR3 protein: CASSLASGRGTDTQYF; CDR3 DNA: TGTGCCAGCAGCTTAGCTAGCGGGAGGGGCACAGATACGCAGTATTTT
clone size: few; J gene: TRBJ2-5; D gene: TRBD1; V gene: TRBV7-9; CDR3 protein: CASTRQGAQETQYF; CDR3 DNA: TGTGCCAGCACCAGACAGGGGGCCCAAGAGACCCAGTACTTC
clone size: many; J gene: TRBJ1-1; D gene: .; V gene: TRBV7-9; CDR3 protein: CASSYTEAFF; CDR3 DNA: TGTGCCAGCAGCTACACTGAAGCTTTCTTT
clone size: many; J gene: TRBJ1-1; D gene: TRBD1; V gene: TRBV28; CDR3 protein: CASSLRGTVNTEAFF; CDR3 DNA: TGTGCCAGCAGTTTGCGAGGGACAGTGAACACTGAAGCTTTCTTT
clone size: many; J gene: TRBJ2-3; D gene: TRBD1; V gene: TRBV29-1; CDR3 protein: CSTDRELTDTQYF; CDR3 DNA: TGCAGCACAGACAGGGAACTAACAGATACGCAGTATTTT
clone size: many; J gene: TRBJ2-7; D gene: TRBD1; V gene: TRBV6-2/TRBV6-3; CDR3 protein: CASRGPDGTATYEQYF; CDR3 DNA: TGTGCCAGCAGGGGCCCAGACGGGACAGCTACCTACGAGCAGTACTTC
clone size: many; J gene: TRBJ2-7; D gene: .; V gene: TRBV7-9; CDR3 protein: CASSLAGLRDEQYF; CDR3 DNA: TGTGCCAGCAGCTTAGCGGGTTTACGCGACGAGCAGTACTTC
clone size: many; J gene: TRBJ2-1; D gene: .; V gene: TRBV7-9; CDR3 protein: CASSLADVRGHEQFF; CDR3 DNA: TGTGCCAGCAGCTTAGCTGACGTTAGAGGTCATGAGCAGTTCTTC
clone size: .; J gene: TRBJ2-6; D gene: TRBD1; V gene: TRBV27; CDR3 protein: CASSLRQGVTFSGANVLTF; CDR3 DNA: TGTGCCAGCAGTTTACGGCAGGGGGTAACATTCTCTGGGGCCAACGTCCTGACTTTC
clone size: many; J gene: TRBJ2-1; D gene: TRBD2; V gene: TRBV7-6; CDR3 protein: CASSSPTLAGGPDEQFF; CDR3 DNA: TGTGCCAGCAGCTCCCCTACACTAGCGGGAGGCCCGGATGAGCAGTTCTTC
clone size: many; J gene: TRBJ2-1; D gene: TRBD2; V gene: TRBV18; CDR3 protein: CASSGGTSGRTYEQFF; CDR3 DNA: TGTGCCAGCTCGGGCGGGACTAGCGGGAGGACCTATGAGCAGTTCTTC
clone size: many; J gene: TRBJ2-7; D gene: .; V gene: TRBV20-1; CDR3 protein: CSARRVESPEQYF; CDR3 DNA: TGCAGTGCTAGGAGAGTGGAATCTCCCGAGCAGTACTTC
clone size: few; J gene: TRBJ2-1; D gene: TRBD2; V gene: TRBV20-1; CDR3 protein: CSAVRPGLAGENNEQFF; CDR3 DNA: TGCAGTGCCGTCCGCCCCGGACTAGCGGGAGAGAACAATGAGCAGTTCTTC
clone size: many; J gene: TRBJ2-3; D gene: .; V gene: TRBV6-6; CDR3 protein: CASSYSGGMVDTQYF; CDR3 DNA: TGTGCCAGCAGTTACTCCGGGGGAATGGTAGATACGCAGTATTTT
clone size: many; J gene: TRBJ1-4; D gene: .; V gene: TRBV29-1; CDR3 protein: CSAGRSNEKLFF; CDR3 DNA: TGCAGCGCAGGGAGGAGTAATGAAAAACTGTTTTTT
clone size: many; J gene: TRBJ2-7; D gene: TRBD1; V gene: TRBV9; CDR3 protein: CASAPGQGTYEQYF; CDR3 DNA: TGTGCCAGCGCCCCGGGACAGGGTACCTACGAGCAGTACTTC
clone size: many; J gene: TRBJ2-7; D gene: .; V gene: TRBV28; CDR3 protein: CASSDVYPGEQYF; CDR3 DNA: TGTGCCAGCAGTGACGTATATCCTGGCGAGCAGTACTTC
clone size: .; J gene: TRBJ2-3; D gene: TRBD2; V gene: TRBV20-1; CDR3 protein: CSAGLAGATDTQYF; CDR3 DNA: TGCAGTGCTGGACTAGCGGGAGCCACAGATACGCAGTATTTT
clone size: many; J gene: TRBJ2-1; D gene: TRBD2; V gene: TRBV3-1; CDR3 protein: CASSQGALAGASNEQFF; CDR3 DNA: TGTGCCAGCAGCCAAGGTGCCCTAGCGGGAGCTTCCAATGAGCAGTTCTTC
clone size: many; J gene: TRBJ2-1; D gene: .; V gene: TRBV7-9; CDR3 protein: CASSLFRGPSGRFGEQFF; CDR3 DNA: TGTGCCAGCAGCTTGTTCAGGGGCCCTAGCGGCAGGTTTGGTGAGCAGTTCTTC
clone size: .; J gene: TRBJ2-3; D gene: .; V gene: TRBV10-3; CDR3 protein: CAISSLQISSTDTQYF; CDR3 DNA: TGTGCCATCAGTAGCCTACAGATCTCTAGCACAGATACGCAGTATTTT
clone size: many; J gene: TRBJ2-1; D gene: .; V gene: TRBV18; CDR3 protein: CASSPREDEQFF; CDR3 DNA: TGTGCCAGCTCACCACGGGAGGATGAGCAGTTCTTC
clone size: once; J gene: TRBJ2-1; D gene: TRBD2; V gene: TRBV29-1; CDR3 protein: CSVEGPLSGGVCSEQFF; CDR3 DNA: TGCAGCGTTGAAGGTCCCCTTAGCGGGGGGGTTTGCAGTGAGCAGTTCTTC
clone size: many; J gene: TRBJ2-7; D gene: TRBD2; V gene: TRBV4-2; CDR3 protein: CASSQVAGLNYEQYF; CDR3 DNA: TGTGCCAGCAGCCAAGTAGCGGGTCTTAACTACGAGCAGTACTTC
clone size: many; J gene: TRBJ1-1; D gene: TRBD1; V gene: TRBV4-2; CDR3 protein: CASSQGWDRGFVNTEAFF; CDR3 DNA: TGTGCCAGCAGCCAAGGTTGGGACAGGGGTTTTGTGAACACTGAAGCTTTCTTT
clone size: many; J gene: TRBJ2-1; D gene: .; V gene: TRBV3-1; CDR3 protein: CASSRDIRGNNEQFF; CDR3 DNA: TGTGCCAGCAGCCGAGACATAAGGGGTAACAATGAGCAGTTCTTC
clone size: many; J gene: TRBJ2-1; D gene: TRBD2; V gene: TRBV4-2; CDR3 protein: CASSQGGTNNEQFF; CDR3 DNA: TGTGCCAGCAGCCAGGGAGGGACTAACAATGAGCAGTTCTTC
clone size: many; J gene: TRBJ2-1; D gene: TRBD2; V gene: TRBV6-2/TRBV6-3; CDR3 protein: CASSRYTSGRSNEQFF; CDR3 DNA: TGTGCCAGCAGCCGATACACTAGCGGGAGGAGTAATGAGCAGTTCTTC
clone size: many; J gene: TRBJ2-5; D gene: TRBD1; V gene: TRBV7-2; CDR3 protein: CASSPGTGTRETQYF; CDR3 DNA: TGTGCCAGCAGCCCAGGGACAGGGACGAGAGAGACCCAGTACTTC
clone size: many; J gene: TRBJ2-7; D gene: TRBD1; V gene: TRBV27; CDR3 protein: CASRIGTGSYEQYF; CDR3 DNA: TGTGCCTCGCGAATAGGGACAGGTAGCTACGAGCAGTACTTC
clone size: many; J gene: TRBJ1-4; D gene: .; V gene: TRBV5-5; CDR3 protein: CASSLSGIRVEKLFF; CDR3 DNA: TGTGCCAGCAGCCTGTCGGGCATTCGGGTGGAAAAACTGTTTTTT
clone size: many; J gene: TRBJ2-1; D gene: TRBD1; V gene: TRBV12-3/TRBV12-4; CDR3 protein: CASSLDRGVNEQFF; CDR3 DNA: TGTGCCAGCAGTTTGGACAGGGGTGTCAATGAGCAGTTCTTC
clone size: many; J gene: TRBJ2-7; D gene: .; V gene: TRBV6-5; CDR3 protein: CATLDGSSYEQYF; CDR3 DNA: TGTGCCACCCTGGATGGAAGCTCCTACGAGCAGTACTTC
clone size: many; J gene: TRBJ2-7; D gene: .; V gene: TRBV27; CDR3 protein: CASTPARAGIYEQYF; CDR3 DNA: TGTGCCAGCACCCCTGCGAGGGCGGGAATATACGAGCAGTACTTC
clone size: .; J gene: TRBJ2-6; D gene: .; V gene: TRBV4-1; CDR3 protein: CASSDRGRVTSGANVLTF; CDR3 DNA: TGCGCCAGCAGCGACCGGGGCAGGGTCACCTCTGGGGCCAACGTCCTGACTTTC